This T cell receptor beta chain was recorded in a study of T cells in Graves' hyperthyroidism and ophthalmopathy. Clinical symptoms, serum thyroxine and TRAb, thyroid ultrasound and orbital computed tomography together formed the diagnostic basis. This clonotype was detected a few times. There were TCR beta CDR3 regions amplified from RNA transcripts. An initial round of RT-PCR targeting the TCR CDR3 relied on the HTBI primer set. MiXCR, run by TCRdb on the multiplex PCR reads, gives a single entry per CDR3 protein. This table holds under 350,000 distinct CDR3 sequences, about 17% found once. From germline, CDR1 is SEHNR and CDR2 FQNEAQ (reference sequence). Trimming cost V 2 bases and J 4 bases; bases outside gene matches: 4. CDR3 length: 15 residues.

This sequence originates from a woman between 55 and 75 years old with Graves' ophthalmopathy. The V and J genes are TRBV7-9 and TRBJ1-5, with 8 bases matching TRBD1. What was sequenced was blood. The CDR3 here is CASSLPTGVNQPQHF. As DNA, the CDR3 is TGTGCCAGCAGCTTACCGACAGGGGTGAATCAGCCCCAGCATTTT.